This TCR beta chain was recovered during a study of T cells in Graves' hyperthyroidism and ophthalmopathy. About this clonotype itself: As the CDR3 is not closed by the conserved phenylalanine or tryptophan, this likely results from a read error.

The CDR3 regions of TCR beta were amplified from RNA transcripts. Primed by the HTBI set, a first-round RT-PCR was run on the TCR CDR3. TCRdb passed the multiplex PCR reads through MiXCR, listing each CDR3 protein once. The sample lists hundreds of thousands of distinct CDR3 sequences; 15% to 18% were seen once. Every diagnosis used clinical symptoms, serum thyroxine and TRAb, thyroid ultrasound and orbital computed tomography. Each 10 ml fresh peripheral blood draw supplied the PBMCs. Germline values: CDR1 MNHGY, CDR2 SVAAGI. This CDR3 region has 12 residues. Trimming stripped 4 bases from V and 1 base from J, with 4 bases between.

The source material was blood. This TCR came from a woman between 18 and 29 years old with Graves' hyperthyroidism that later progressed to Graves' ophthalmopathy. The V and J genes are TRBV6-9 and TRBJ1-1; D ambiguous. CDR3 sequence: CASSSQNTEAFL. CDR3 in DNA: TGTGCCAGCAGTTCACAGAACACTGAAGCTTTCCTT.